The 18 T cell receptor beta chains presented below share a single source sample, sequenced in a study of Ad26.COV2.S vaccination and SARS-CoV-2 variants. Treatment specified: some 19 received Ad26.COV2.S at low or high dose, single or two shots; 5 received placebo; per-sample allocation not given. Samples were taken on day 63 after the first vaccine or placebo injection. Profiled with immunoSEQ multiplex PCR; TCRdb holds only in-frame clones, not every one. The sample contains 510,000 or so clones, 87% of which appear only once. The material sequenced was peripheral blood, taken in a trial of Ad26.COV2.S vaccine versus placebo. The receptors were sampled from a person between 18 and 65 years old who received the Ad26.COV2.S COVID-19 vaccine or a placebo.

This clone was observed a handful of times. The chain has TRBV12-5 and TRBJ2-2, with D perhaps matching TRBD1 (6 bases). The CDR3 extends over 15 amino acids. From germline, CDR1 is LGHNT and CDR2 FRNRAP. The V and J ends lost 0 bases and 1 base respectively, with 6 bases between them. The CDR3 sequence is CASGLVQGNTGELFF. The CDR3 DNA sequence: TGTGCTAGTGGTTTGGTACAGGGGAACACCGGGGAGCTGTTTTTT.

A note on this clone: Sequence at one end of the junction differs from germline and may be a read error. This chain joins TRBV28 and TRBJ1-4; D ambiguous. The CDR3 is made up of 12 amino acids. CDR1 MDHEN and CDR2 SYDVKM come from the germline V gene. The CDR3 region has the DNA TGTGCCAGCAGCCCAAGCTGGGAAAGACTGTTTTTT. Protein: CASSPSWERLFF.

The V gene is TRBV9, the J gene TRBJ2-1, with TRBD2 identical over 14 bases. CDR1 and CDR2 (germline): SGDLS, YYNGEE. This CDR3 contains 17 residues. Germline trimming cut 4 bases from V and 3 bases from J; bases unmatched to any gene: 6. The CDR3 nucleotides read TGTGCCAGCAGCCCCCGGACTAGCGGGGGGAGCTACAATGAGCAGTTCTTC. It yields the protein CASSPRTSGGSYNEQFF.

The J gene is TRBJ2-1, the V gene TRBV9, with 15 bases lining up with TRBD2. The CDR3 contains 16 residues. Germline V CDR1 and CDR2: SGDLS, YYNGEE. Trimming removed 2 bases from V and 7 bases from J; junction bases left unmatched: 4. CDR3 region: CASSVAGTSGRNEQFF. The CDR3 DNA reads TGTGCCAGCAGCGTGGCCGGGACTAGCGGGAGGAATGAGCAGTTCTTC. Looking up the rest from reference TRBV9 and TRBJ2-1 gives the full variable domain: DSGVTQTPKHLITATGQRVTLRCSPRSGDLSVYWYQQSLDQGLQFLIQYYNGEERAKGNILERFSAQQFPDLHSELNLSSLELGDSALYFCASSVAGTSGRNEQFFGPGTRLTVL.

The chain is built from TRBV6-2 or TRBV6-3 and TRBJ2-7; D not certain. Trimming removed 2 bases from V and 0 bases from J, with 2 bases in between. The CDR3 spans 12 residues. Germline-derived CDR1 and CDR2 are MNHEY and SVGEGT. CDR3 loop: CASSYVSYEQYF. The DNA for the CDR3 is TGTGCCAGCAGTTACGTCTCCTACGAGCAGTACTTC.

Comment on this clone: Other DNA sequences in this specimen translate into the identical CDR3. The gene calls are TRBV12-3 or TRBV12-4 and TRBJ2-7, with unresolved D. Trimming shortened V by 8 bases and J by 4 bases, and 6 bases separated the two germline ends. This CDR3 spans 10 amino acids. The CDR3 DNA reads TGTGCCAGCGGGTCTTACGAGCAGTACTTC. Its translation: CASGSYEQYF.

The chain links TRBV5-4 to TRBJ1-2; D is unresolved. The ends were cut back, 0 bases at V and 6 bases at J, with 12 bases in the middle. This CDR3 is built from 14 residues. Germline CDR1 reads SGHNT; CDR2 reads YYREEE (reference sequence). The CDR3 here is CASSLGAAADGYTF. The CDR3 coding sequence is TGTGCCAGCAGCTTGGGGGCGGCAGCCGATGGCTACACCTTC.

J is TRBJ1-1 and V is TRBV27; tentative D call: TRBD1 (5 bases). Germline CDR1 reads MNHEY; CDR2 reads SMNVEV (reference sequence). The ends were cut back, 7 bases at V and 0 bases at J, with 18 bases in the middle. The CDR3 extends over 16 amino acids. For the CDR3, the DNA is TGTGCCAGCATTCCCCGACCGGGGGTGGTGAACACTGAAGCTTTCTTT. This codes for CASIPRPGVVNTEAFF.

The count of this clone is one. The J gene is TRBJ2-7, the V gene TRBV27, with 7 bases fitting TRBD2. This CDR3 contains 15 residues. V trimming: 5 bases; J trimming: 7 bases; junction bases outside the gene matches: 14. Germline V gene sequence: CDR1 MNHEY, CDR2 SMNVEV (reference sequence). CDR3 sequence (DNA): TGTGCCAGCAGTCCATCCGGCCTACTAGCGCCAGAGCAGTACTTC. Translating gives CASSPSGLLAPEQYF.

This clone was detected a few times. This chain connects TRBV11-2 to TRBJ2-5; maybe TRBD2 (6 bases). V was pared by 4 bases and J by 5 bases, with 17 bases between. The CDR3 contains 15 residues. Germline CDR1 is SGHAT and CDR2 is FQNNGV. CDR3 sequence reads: CASSSGTGVVETQYF. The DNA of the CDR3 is TGTGCCAGCAGCTCGGGCACGGGAGTGGTGGAGACCCAGTACTTC.

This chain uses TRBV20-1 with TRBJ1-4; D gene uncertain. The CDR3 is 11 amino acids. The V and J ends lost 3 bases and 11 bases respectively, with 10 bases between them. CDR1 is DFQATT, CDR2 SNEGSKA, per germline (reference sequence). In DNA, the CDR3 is TGCAGTGCTAGCGTCAGCCCCAAACTGTTTTTT. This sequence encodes CSASVSPKLFF.

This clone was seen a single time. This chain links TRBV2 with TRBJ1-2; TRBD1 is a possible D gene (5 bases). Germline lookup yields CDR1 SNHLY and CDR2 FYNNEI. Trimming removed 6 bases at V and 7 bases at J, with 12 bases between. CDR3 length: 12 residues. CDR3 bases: TGTGCCAGCAGGGGGGGGAAGCTTGGCTACACCTTC. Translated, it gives CASRGGKLGYTF.

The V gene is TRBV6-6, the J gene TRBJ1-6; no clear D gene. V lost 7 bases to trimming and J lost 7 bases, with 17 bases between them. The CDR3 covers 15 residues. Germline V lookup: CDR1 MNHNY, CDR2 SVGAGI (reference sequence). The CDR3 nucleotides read TGTGCCAGCACCCAGACGGTGCTAGGGAATTCACCCCTCCACTTT. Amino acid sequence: CASTQTVLGNSPLHF.

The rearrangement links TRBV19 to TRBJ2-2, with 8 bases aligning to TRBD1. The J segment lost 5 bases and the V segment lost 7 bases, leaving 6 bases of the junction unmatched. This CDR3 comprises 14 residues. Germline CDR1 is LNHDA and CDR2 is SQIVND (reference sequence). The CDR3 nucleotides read TGTGCCAGTATGCGACAGGGGAGAACCGGGGAGCTGTTTTTT. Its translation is CASMRQGRTGELFF.

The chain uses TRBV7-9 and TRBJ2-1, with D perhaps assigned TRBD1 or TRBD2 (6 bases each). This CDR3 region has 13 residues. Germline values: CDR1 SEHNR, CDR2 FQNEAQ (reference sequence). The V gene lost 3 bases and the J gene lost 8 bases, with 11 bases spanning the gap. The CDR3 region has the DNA TGTGCCAGCAGCTTTAGGGGGGTCGATGAGCAGTTCTTC. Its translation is CASSFRGVDEQFF.

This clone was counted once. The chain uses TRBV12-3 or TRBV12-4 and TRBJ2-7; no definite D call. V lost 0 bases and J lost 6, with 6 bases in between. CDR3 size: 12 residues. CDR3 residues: CASSLALSEQYF. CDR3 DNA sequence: TGTGCCAGCAGTTTAGCGTTAAGCGAGCAGTACTTC.

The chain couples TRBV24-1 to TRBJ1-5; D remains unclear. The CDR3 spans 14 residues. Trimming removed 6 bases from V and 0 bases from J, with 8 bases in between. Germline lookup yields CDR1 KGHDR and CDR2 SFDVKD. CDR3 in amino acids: CATSREDSNQPQHF. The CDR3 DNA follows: TGTGCCACCAGTCGGGAGGATAGCAATCAGCCCCAGCATTTT.

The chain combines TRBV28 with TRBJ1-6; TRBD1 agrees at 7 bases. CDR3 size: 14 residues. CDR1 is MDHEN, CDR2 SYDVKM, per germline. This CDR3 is CAGGGTAYNSPLHF. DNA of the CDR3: TGTGCAGGGGGCGGGACAGCTTATAATTCACCCCTCCACTTT.